A single sample is the source of the 5 T cell receptor beta chains below, sequenced in a study of blood T cell repertoires in COVID-19. Using immunoSEQ multiplex PCR, the repertoire was profiled, and TCRdb retains in-frame clones only, with some absent. The data show fewer than 350,000 clones, approximately 90% seen once. Sequenced: PBMCs or T cells enriched from blood (not recorded which). These TCRs come from a middle-aged woman with acute COVID-19.

The chain combines TRBV2 with TRBJ1-1; 9 bases are shared with TRBD1. The CDR3 runs 15 residues. V lost 0 bases and J lost 5; bases outside the gene matches: 4. CDR1 and CDR2 from the germline V gene are SNHLY and FYNNEI. The CDR3 nucleotides are TGTGCCAGCAGTGAAGCGCGGGACAGGGTTACTGAAGCTTTCTTT. Translated: CASSEARDRVTEAFF.

The gene calls are TRBV14 and TRBJ2-7; possibly TRBD2 for D (5 bases). The CDR3 contains 16 residues. The V gene lost 1 base and the J gene lost 3 bases, with 16 bases spanning the gap. The germline gives CDR1 SGHDN, CDR2 FVKESK. The CDR3 DNA is TGTGCCAGCAGCCAAGCCGGGGTCTTAGGGATCTACGAGCAGTACTTC. Protein: CASSQAGVLGIYEQYF.

The rearrangement joins TRBV5-4 to TRBJ1-2; tentative D call: TRBD1 (6 bases). Deletions cut 8 bases from V and 1 base from J, with 15 bases between. The CDR3 consists of 14 residues. CDR1 is SGHNT and CDR2 is YYREEE in the germline V gene (reference sequence). CDR3 in DNA: TGTGCCAGTGGGGAGGGGGGTATTAACTATGGCTACACCTTC. Its protein is CASGEGGINYGYTF.

The chain uses TRBV28 and TRBJ1-1, with unresolved D. V was cut by 7 bases and J by 4 bases, with 10 bases left in between. The length of the CDR3 is 12 residues. Germline V gene sequence: CDR1 MDHEN, CDR2 SYDVKM. The CDR3 DNA is TGTGCCAGCAAGCCCCCAACCACTGAAGCTTTCTTT. It translates to CASKPPTTEAFF.

The DNA for the CDR3 is TGTGCCAGCAGCTTGTATGGGGCGGCGGGGGCGAACACTGAAGCTTTCTTT. Amino acids: CASSLYGAAGANTEAFF. The rearrangement joins TRBV5-5 to TRBJ1-1, with D possibly TRBD1 on 6 matching bases. With 1 base removed from V and 1 base from J, the gap between germline ends came to 17 bases. The CDR3 is 17 residues long. The germline gives CDR1 SGHKS, CDR2 YYEKEE (reference sequence). Variable domain in full (rest from reference TRBV5-5 and TRBJ1-1): DAGVTQSPTHLIKTRGQQVTLRCSPISGHKSVSWYQQVLGQGPQFIFQYYEKEERGRGNFPDRFSARQFPNYSSELNVNALLLGDSALYLCASSLYGAAGANTEAFFGQGTRLTVV.